Listed below are T cell receptor beta chains from one sample, sequenced in a study of blood T cell repertoires in COVID-19. The data were produced by immunoSEQ multiplex PCR, yet TCRdb's version contains in-frame clones alone and is incomplete. The sample includes 150,000 to 200,000 clones, over 80% of them seen just once. The source material was peripheral blood. The source of these receptors is an older woman with acute or convalescent COVID-19. The CDR3 runs from the conserved cysteine through the conserved F or W. D genes are given only for firm matches. Clone size is shown for a subset of rows, as once, few, many or a class of expanded clone.

clone size	V gene	D gene	J gene	CDR3 protein	CDR3 DNA
-	TRBV4-3	-	TRBJ1-5	CASSQDQASGTQHF	TGCGCCAGCAGCCAAGATCAGGCGTCGGGGACCCAGCATTTT
few	TRBV6-2/TRBV6-3	-	TRBJ2-5	CASSFEGKTQYF	TGTGCCAGCAGTTTCGAGGGCAAGACCCAGTACTTC
-	TRBV6-5	TRBD1	TRBJ2-1	CASSKPRDRVNEQFF	TGTGCCAGCAGTAAACCCCGGGACAGGGTGAATGAGCAGTTCTTC
-	TRBV19	-	TRBJ2-7	CASSIGPAIHEQYF	TGTGCCAGTAGTATCGGTCCTGCAATCCACGAGCAGTACTTC
-	TRBV29-1	-	TRBJ1-1	CSVDSGSEAFF	TGCAGCGTTGATTCAGGATCTGAAGCTTTCTTT
-	TRBV11-2	-	TRBJ1-1	CASSLDGGRNTEAFF	TGTGCCAGCAGCTTAGATGGAGGACGAAACACTGAAGCTTTCTTT
-	TRBV28	TRBD1	TRBJ1-2	CASSFIHEGARNGYTF	TGTGCCAGCAGTTTTATTCACGAGGGGGCGCGTAATGGCTACACCTTC
-	TRBV7-3	-	TRBJ2-3	CASSLPSTDTQYF	TGTGCCAGCAGCTTACCCTCCACAGATACGCAGTATTTT
-	TRBV9	-	TRBJ1-3	CASSSRLLSSGNTIYF	TGTGCCAGCAGCTCGAGACTCCTTAGCTCTGGAAACACCATATATTTT
once	TRBV27	TRBD2	TRBJ2-2	CASSSLAGGPTGELFF	TGTGCCAGCAGTTCCCTAGCGGGGGGGCCAACCGGGGAGCTGTTTTTT
-	TRBV28	-	TRBJ1-2	CASSQQGYYGYTF	TGTGCCAGCAGTCAACAGGGCTACTATGGCTACACCTTC
-	TRBV6-6	TRBD2	TRBJ2-7	CASSPLAGGLNEQYF	TGTGCCAGCTCTCCTCTAGCGGGGGGACTCAACGAGCAGTACTTC
-	TRBV7-2	-	TRBJ1-2	CASSLSTQGYGYTF	TGTGCCAGCAGCTTAAGCACCCAGGGCTATGGCTACACCTTC
-	TRBV6-5	TRBD1	TRBJ1-2	CASSYQGGGYGYTF	TGTGCCAGCAGTTACCAGGGGGGCGGCTATGGCTACACCTTC
-	TRBV6-2/TRBV6-3	-	TRBJ2-7	CASSYYPTGYEQYF	TGTGCCAGCAGTTACTATCCCACAGGCTACGAGCAGTACTTC
-	TRBV11-1	-	TRBJ2-7	CASSFSRGPPYEQYF	TGTGCCAGCAGCTTTTCGCGGGGGCCACCCTACGAGCAGTACTTC
-	TRBV3-1/TRBV3-2	TRBD2	TRBJ2-1	CASSQVSGGAGDEQFF	TGTGCCAGCAGCCAAGTGAGCGGGGGGGCTGGGGATGAGCAGTTCTTC
-	TRBV6-5	-	TRBJ2-5	CASSYSQVVLETQYF	TGTGCCAGCAGTTACTCACAGGTGGTGTTAGAGACCCAGTACTTC
-	TRBV3-1/TRBV3-2	-	TRBJ2-2	CASSQDNALGDTGELFF	TGTGCCAGCAGCCAAGATAACGCCCTGGGAGACACCGGGGAGCTGTTTTTT
-	TRBV5-5	TRBD1	TRBJ1-2	CASSSGTGVYGYTF	TGTGCCAGCAGTTCCGGGACAGGGGTCTATGGCTACACCTTC
-	TRBV25-1	-	TRBJ2-3	CASSEGPGGRTDTQYF	TGTGCCAGCAGTGAAGGGCCCGGGGGGCGGACAGATACGCAGTATTTT
-	TRBV7-9	TRBD1	TRBJ1-2	CASSLATGVPNYGYTF	TGTGCCAGCAGCTTAGCGACAGGGGTCCCTAACTATGGCTACACCTTC
-	TRBV3-1/TRBV3-2	-	TRBJ2-7	CASSLWGPYEQYF	TGTGCCAGCAGCCTGTGGGGGCCCTACGAGCAGTACTTC
once	TRBV7-8	-	TRBJ2-1	CASSPRRGEQFF	TGTGCCAGCAGCCCCAGAAGGGGTGAGCAGTTCTTC
-	TRBV19	-	TRBJ1-1	CASSQGPGTEAFF	TGTGCCAGTAGTCAGGGGCCCGGCACTGAAGCTTTCTTT
once	TRBV20-1	TRBD1	TRBJ2-7	CSASPHRGHEQYF	TGCAGTGCTAGTCCCCACAGGGGCCACGAGCAGTACTTC
-	TRBV5-6	TRBD2	TRBJ2-5	CASSLAGVLAGGQETQYF	TGTGCCAGCAGCTTGGCGGGCGTTCTAGCGGGGGGACAAGAGACCCAGTACTTC
-	TRBV6-2/TRBV6-3	TRBD2	TRBJ2-5	CASSLHVGLAAATQYF	TGTGCCAGCAGTCTCCACGTGGGACTAGCGGCCGCGACCCAGTACTTC
-	TRBV19	TRBD2	TRBJ2-3	CASSIRGGWQGSPDTQYF	TGTGCCAGTAGTATCCGGGGGGGCTGGCAGGGGTCACCAGATACGCAGTATTTT
-	TRBV5-1	TRBD2	TRBJ2-1	CASSQLAGANNEQFF	TGCGCCAGCAGCCAACTAGCGGGGGCCAACAATGAGCAGTTCTTC
-	TRBV12-3/TRBV12-4	-	TRBJ1-1	CASSLVQGTEAFF	TGTGCCAGCAGTTTAGTACAGGGCACTGAAGCTTTCTTT
-	TRBV2	-	TRBJ1-5	CASSERGGSNQPQHF	TGTGCCAGCAGTGAAAGGGGGGGTAGCAATCAGCCCCAGCATTTT
-	TRBV10-2	TRBD2	TRBJ2-3	CASMSRGGRRDTQYF	TGCGCCAGCATGTCGCGGGGGGGCCGGAGAGATACGCAGTATTTT
-	TRBV5-4	TRBD1	TRBJ1-5	CASSLDRGNQPQHF	TGTGCCAGCAGCCTGGACAGGGGAAATCAGCCCCAGCATTTT
-	TRBV5-1	-	TRBJ1-1	CASSLGLLNTEAFF	TGCGCCAGCAGCTTGGGTCTATTGAACACTGAAGCTTTCTTT
-	TRBV6-5	-	TRBJ1-1	CASRRGGSNTEAFF	TGTGCCAGCAGGAGGGGGGGGTCGAACACTGAAGCTTTCTTT
-	TRBV7-2	-	TRBJ1-6	CASSLTSSYNSPLHF	TGTGCCAGCAGCTTAACAAGCTCCTATAATTCACCCCTCCACTTT
-	TRBV4-1	TRBD1	TRBJ1-4	CASSQRGPNEKLFF	TGCGCCAGCAGCCAGAGGGGGCCTAATGAAAAACTGTTTTTT
-	TRBV2	TRBD2	TRBJ2-7	CASSVTRTSGGDEQYF	TGTGCCAGCAGTGTTACCCGGACTAGCGGGGGGGACGAGCAGTACTTC
-	TRBV14	TRBD2	TRBJ2-3	CASSRGGGVSDTQYF	TGTGCCAGCAGCCGCGGCGGGGGGGTGTCAGATACGCAGTATTTT
-	TRBV21-1	-	TRBJ2-6	CASSKGTGYGANVLTF	TGTGCCAGCAGCAAAGGGACAGGGTATGGGGCCAACGTCCTGACTTTC
-	TRBV7-9	-	TRBJ2-7	CASSLEEGGFYEQYF	TGTGCCAGCAGCTTAGAAGAAGGGGGATTCTACGAGCAGTACTTC
few	TRBV7-2	-	TRBJ1-1	CAGGAGWAFF	TGTGCCGGCGGAGCGGGGTGGGCTTTCTTT
-	TRBV5-1	TRBD1	TRBJ1-1	CASSQGQRENTEAFF	TGCGCCAGCAGCCAGGGACAGAGGGAGAACACTGAAGCTTTCTTT
-	TRBV2	-	TRBJ2-7	CASSGGLSSYEQYF	TGTGCCAGCAGTGGGGGACTGAGCTCCTACGAGCAGTACTTC